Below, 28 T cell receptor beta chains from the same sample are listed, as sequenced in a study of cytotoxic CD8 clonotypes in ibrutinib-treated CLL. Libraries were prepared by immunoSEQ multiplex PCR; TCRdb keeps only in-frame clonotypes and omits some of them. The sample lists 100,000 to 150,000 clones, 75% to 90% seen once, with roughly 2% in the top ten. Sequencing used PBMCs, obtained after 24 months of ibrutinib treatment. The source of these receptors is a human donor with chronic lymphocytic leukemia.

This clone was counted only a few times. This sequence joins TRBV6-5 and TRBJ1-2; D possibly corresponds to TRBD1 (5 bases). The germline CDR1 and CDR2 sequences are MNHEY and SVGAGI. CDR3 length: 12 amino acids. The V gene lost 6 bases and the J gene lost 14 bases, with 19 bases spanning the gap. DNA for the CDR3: TGTGCCAGCAGGCGGGACGGCGGGTCCCCTACCTTC. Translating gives CASRRDGGSPTF.

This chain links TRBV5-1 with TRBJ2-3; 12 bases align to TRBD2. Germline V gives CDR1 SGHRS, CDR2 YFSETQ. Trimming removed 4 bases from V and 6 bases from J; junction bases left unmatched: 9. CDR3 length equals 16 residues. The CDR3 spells CASSTTSGRGRDTQYF. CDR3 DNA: TGCGCCAGCAGCACGACTAGCGGGAGAGGTCGGGATACGCAGTATTTT.

In DNA, the CDR3 is TGTGCCAGTAGCCGAAACGAGGCAGTCTCCTACGAGCAGTACTTC. Its protein is CASSRNEAVSYEQYF. The V gene is TRBV19, the J gene TRBJ2-7; D is unclear. The germline gives CDR1 LNHDA, CDR2 SQIVND (reference sequence). The CDR3 is 15 residues long. V lost 6 bases, J lost 0 bases, and 15 bases lay in between.

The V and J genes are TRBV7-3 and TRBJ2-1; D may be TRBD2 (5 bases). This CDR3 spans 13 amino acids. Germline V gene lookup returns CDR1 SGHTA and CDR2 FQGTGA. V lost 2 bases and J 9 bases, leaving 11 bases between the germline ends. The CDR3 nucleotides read TGTGCCAGCAGCTTAGCCTCCGGGATTGAGCAGTTCTTC. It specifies CASSLASGIEQFF.

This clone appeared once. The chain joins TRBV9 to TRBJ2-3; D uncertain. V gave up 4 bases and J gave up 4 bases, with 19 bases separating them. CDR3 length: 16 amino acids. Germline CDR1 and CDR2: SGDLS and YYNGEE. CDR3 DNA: TGTGCCAGCAGCCCCCGGCCGTTCGGTTCCGCAGATACGCAGTATTTT. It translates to CASSPRPFGSADTQYF.

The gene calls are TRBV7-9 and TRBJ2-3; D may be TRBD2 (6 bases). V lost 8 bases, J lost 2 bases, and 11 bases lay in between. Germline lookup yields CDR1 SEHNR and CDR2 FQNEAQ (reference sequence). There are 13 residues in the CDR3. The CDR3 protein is CASGGGDTDTQYF. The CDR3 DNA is TGTGCCAGCGGGGGAGGCGACACAGATACGCAGTATTTT.

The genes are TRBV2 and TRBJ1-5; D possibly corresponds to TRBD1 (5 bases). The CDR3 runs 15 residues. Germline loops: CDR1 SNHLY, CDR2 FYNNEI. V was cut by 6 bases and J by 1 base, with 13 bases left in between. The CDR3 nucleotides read TGTGCCAGCAGGATCCAGGGTCGGAGCAATCAGCCCCAGCATTTT. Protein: CASRIQGRSNQPQHF.

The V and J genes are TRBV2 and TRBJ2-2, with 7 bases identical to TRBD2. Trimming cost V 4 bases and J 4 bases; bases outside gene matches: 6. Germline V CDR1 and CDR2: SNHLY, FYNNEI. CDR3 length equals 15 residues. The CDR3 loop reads CASSGETSITGELFF. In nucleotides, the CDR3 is TGTGCCAGCAGTGGGGAGACTAGCATCACCGGGGAGCTGTTTTTT.

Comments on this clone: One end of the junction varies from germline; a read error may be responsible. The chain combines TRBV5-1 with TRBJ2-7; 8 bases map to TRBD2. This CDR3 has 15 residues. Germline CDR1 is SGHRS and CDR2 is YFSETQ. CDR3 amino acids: CASTITGGASHEQYF. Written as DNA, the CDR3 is TGCGCCAGCACTATTACGGGGGGGGCCTCCCACGAGCAGTACTTC.

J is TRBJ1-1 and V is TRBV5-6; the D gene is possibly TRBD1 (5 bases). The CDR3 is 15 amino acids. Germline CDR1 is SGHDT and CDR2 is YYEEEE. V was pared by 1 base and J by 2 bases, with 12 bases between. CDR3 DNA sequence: TGTGCCAGCAGCTTGCGTAGGGGAGTAAACACTGAAGCTTTCTTT. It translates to CASSLRRGVNTEAFF.

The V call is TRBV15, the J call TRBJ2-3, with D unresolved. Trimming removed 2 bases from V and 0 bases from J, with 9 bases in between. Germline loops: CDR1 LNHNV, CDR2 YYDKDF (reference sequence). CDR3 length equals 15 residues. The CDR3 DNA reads TGTGCCACCAGCAGACGACCATGGAGCACAGATACGCAGTATTTT. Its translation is CATSRRPWSTDTQYF. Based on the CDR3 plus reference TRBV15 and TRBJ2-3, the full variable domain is DAMVIQNPRYQVTQFGKPVTLSCSQTLNHNVMYWYQQKSSQAPKLLFHYYDKDFNNEADTPDNFQSRRPNTSFCFLDIRSPGLGDTAMYLCATSRRPWSTDTQYFGPGTRLTVL.

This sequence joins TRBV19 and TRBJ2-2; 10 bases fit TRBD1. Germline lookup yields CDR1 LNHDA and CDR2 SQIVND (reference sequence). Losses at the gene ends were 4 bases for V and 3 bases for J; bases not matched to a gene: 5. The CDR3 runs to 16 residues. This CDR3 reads CASSTPGQGYTGELFF. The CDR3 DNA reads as TGTGCCAGTAGTACTCCGGGACAGGGGTACACCGGGGAGCTGTTTTTT.

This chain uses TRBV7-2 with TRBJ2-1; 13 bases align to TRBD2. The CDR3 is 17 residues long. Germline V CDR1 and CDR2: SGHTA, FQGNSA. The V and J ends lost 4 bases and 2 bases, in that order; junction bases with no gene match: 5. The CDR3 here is CASSYTSGRATYNEQFF. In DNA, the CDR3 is TGTGCCAGCAGCTACACTAGCGGGAGGGCCACCTACAATGAGCAGTTCTTC. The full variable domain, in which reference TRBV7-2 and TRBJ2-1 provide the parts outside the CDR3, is GAGVSQSPSNKVTEKGKDVELRCDPISGHTALYWYRQSLGQGLEFLIYFQGNSAPDKSGLPSDRFSAERTGGSVSTLTIQRTQQEDSAVYLCASSYTSGRATYNEQFFGPGTRLTVL.

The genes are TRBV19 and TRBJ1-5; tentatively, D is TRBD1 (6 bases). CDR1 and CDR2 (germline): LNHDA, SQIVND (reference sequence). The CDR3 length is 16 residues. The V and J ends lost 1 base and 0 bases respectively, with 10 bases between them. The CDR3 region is CASSIVGANSNQPQHF. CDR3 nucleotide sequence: TGTGCCAGTAGTATAGTGGGGGCCAATAGCAATCAGCCCCAGCATTTT.

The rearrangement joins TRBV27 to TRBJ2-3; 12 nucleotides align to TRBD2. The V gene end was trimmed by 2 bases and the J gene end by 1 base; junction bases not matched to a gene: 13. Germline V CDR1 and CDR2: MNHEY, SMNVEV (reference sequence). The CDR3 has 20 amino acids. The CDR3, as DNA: TGTGCCAGCAGTTTAAAACTACGGGCGGGACTAGCGGGCCGCACAGATACGCAGTATTTT. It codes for CASSLKLRAGLAGRTDTQYF.

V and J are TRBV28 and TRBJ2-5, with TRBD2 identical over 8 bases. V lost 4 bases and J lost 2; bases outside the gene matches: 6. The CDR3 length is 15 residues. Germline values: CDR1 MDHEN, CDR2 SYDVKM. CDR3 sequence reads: CASSSRGRLQETQYF. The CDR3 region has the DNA TGTGCCAGCAGTTCCCGCGGGAGGCTACAAGAGACCCAGTACTTC.

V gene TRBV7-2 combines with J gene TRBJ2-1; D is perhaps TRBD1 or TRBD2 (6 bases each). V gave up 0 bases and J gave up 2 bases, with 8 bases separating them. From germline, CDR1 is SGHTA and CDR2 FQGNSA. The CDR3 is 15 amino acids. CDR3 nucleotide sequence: TGTGCCAGCAGCTTAGCCGGGGGCCCCTACAATGAGCAGTTCTTC. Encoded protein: CASSLAGGPYNEQFF.

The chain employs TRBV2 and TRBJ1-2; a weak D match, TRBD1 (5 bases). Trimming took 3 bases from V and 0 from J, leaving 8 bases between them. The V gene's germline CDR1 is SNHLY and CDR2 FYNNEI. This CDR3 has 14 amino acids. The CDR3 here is CASSDRGANYGYTF. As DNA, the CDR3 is TGTGCCAGCAGTGACCGGGGCGCTAACTATGGCTACACCTTC.

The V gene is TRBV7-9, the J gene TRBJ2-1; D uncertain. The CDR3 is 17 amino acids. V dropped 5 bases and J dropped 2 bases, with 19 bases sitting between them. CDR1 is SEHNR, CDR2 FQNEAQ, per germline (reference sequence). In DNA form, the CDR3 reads TGTGCCAGCAGCGCCCCAACCCGACTCGCCCCCTACAATGAGCAGTTCTTC. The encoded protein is CASSAPTRLAPYNEQFF.

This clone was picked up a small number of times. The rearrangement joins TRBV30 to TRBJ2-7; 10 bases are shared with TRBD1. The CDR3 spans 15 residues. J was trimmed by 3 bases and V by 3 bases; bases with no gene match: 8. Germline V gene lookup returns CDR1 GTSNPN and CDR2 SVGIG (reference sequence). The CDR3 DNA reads TGTGCCTGGAGCTTGACAGGGGGCACATACTACGAGCAGTACTTC. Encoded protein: CAWSLTGGTYYEQYF.

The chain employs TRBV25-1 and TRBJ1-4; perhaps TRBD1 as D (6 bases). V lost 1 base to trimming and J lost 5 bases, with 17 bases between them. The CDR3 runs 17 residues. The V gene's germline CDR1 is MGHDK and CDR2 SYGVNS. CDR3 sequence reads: CASSEWGQGRHNEKLFF. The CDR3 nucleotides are TGTGCCAGCAGTGAATGGGGGCAGGGACGGCACAATGAAAAACTGTTTTTT.

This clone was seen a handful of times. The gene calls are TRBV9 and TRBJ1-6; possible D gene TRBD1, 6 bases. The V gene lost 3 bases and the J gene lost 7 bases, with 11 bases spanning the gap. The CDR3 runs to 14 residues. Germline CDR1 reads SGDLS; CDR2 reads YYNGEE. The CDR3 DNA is TGTGCCAGCAGCGACCGCGACAGGAATTCACCCCTCCACTTT. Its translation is CASSDRDRNSPLHF. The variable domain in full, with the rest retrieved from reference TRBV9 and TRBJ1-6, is DSGVTQTPKHLITATGQRVTLRCSPRSGDLSVYWYQQSLDQGLQFLIQYYNGEERAKGNILERFSAQQFPDLHSELNLSSLELGDSALYFCASSDRDRNSPLHFGNGTRLTVT.

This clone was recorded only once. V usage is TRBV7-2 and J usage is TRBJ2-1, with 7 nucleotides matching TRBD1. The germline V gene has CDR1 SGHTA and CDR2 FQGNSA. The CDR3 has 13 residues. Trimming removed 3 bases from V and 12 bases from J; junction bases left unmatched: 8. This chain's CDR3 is CASSLDRRWPQFF. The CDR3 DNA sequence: TGTGCCAGCAGCTTGGACAGGAGATGGCCGCAGTTCTTC. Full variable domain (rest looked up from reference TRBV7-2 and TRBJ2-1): GAGVSQSPSNKVTEKGKDVELRCDPISGHTALYWYRQSLGQGLEFLIYFQGNSAPDKSGLPSDRFSAERTGGSVSTLTIQRTQQEDSAVYLCASSLDRRWPQFFGPGTRLTVL.

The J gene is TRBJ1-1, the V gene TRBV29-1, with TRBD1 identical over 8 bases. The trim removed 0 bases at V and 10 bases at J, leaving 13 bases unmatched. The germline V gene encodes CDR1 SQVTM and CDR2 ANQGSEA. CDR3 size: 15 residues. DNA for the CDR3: TGCAGCGTTGAAGATCACGGGAGCCGGGACAGGTCAGCTTTCTTT. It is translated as CSVEDHGSRDRSAFF. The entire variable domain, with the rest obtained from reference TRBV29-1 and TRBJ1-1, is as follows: SAVISQKPSRDICQRGTSLTIQCQVDSQVTMMFWYRQQPGQSLTLIATANQGSEATYESGFVIDKFPISRPNLTFSTLTVSNMSPEDSSIYLCSVEDHGSRDRSAFFGQGTRLTVV.

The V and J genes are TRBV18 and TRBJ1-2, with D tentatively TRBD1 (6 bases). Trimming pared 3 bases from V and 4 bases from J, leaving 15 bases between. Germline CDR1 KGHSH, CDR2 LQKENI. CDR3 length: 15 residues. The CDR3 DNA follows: TGTGCCAGCTCACCGGGGGCAGGGGAAGGCTATGGCTACACCTTC. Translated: CASSPGAGEGYGYTF.

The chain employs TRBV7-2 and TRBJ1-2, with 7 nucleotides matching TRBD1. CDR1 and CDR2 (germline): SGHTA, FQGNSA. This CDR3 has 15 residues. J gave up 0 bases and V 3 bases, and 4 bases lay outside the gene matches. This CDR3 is CASSFQGTANYGYTF. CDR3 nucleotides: TGTGCCAGCAGCTTTCAGGGGACAGCTAACTATGGCTACACCTTC.

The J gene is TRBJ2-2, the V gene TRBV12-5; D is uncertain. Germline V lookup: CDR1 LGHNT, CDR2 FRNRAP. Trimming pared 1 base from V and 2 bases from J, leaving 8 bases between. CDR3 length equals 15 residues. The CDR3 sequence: CASGLGTANTGELFF. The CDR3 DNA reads TGTGCTAGTGGTTTGGGGACGGCTAACACCGGGGAGCTGTTTTTT.

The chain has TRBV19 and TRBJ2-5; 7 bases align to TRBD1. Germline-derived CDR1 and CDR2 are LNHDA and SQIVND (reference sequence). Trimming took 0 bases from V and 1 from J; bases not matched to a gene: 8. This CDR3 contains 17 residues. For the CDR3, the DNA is TGTGCCAGTAGTATAGAGGGAAACAGGGGCTCCCAAGAGACCCAGTACTTC. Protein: CASSIEGNRGSQETQYF.